The 19 T cell receptor beta chains listed next were all sequenced from one sample in a study of Ad26.COV2.S vaccination and SARS-CoV-2 variants. Stated treatment: some 20 received Ad26.COV2.S at low or high dose, single or two shots; a few received placebo; per-sample allocation not given. Collection of samples fell on day 63 after the first vaccine or placebo injection. Sequencing used immunoSEQ multiplex PCR; TCRdb keeps in-frame clones, though not all of them. Among under 550,000 clones, around 90% were seen once, and the ten largest hold 12%. Sequenced material: peripheral blood, taken in a trial of Ad26.COV2.S vaccine versus placebo. The receptors derive from a person aged 18-65 years who received the Ad26.COV2.S COVID-19 vaccine or a placebo.

The chain links TRBV29-1 to TRBJ1-2; the match to TRBD1 covers 7 bases. Germline V gene sequence: CDR1 SQVTM, CDR2 ANQGSEA. Losses at the gene ends were 7 bases for V and 8 bases for J; bases not matched to a gene: 10. The CDR3 covers 12 residues. The CDR3 is CSALEGARGYTF. The CDR3 coding sequence is TGCAGCGCCCTTGAGGGGGCGCGAGGCTACACCTTC.

With regard to this clone: Other nucleotide sequences in the sample specify the same CDR3. J is TRBJ2-7 and V is TRBV9; 8 positions agree with TRBD1. This CDR3 contains 16 residues. The germline CDR1 and CDR2 sequences are SGDLS and YYNGEE. V shed 0 bases, J shed 2 bases, and the junction held 7 bases outside the gene matches. CDR3 in amino acids: CASSVAPGQGTYEQYF. The CDR3 nucleotides read TGTGCCAGCAGCGTAGCTCCCGGACAGGGAACCTACGAGCAGTACTTC.

The gene calls are TRBV11-2 and TRBJ1-4; the match to TRBD1 covers 7 bases. CDR1 and CDR2 (germline): SGHAT, FQNNGV. With V trimmed by 7 bases and J by 8 bases, 10 bases remained unmatched. The CDR3 runs to 14 residues. CDR3 sequence reads: CASTTGAGYEKLFF. The CDR3 coding sequence is TGTGCCAGCACAACAGGGGCGGGGTACGAAAAACTGTTTTTT.

The chain has TRBV4-3 and TRBJ1-1; no reliable D call. Looked up from germline, CDR1 is LGHNA and CDR2 is YSLEER. This CDR3 has 15 amino acids. Trimming removed 0 bases at V and 5 bases at J, with 13 bases between. The DNA for the CDR3 is TGCGCCAGCAGCCAAGAAAGGGCCCTAAGGACTGAAGCTTTCTTT. Amino acid sequence: CASSQERALRTEAFF.

This sequence joins TRBV10-3 and TRBJ2-3; a possible D gene is TRBD2 (6 bases). Looked up from germline, CDR1 is ENHRY and CDR2 is SYGVKD. The CDR3 consists of 19 residues. V gave up 2 bases and J gave up 0 bases, with 21 bases separating them. The CDR3 region has the DNA TGTGCCATCAGTGAGCTTCCTGCCGGGAGCAGGGCTAGCACAGATACGCAGTATTTT. As protein: CAISELPAGSRASTDTQYF.

This chain uses TRBV3-1 (or the pseudogene TRBV3-2) with TRBJ2-1, with D maybe TRBD2 (6 bases). In germline, CDR1 is LGHDT, CDR2 YNNKEL (reference sequence). V lost 4 bases to trimming and J lost 6 bases, with 10 bases between them. CDR3 length: 13 residues. The CDR3 DNA reads as TGTGCCAGCAGCCCGGGACTTTCCAATGAGCAGTTCTTC. This encodes CASSPGLSNEQFF.

For this clone: No DNA is shown, since the ends of the CDR3 on it are uncertain; the CDR3 is the one TCRdb lists. The chain combines TRBV6-5 with TRBJ2-2; no check of the table's D call, TRBD2, against the DNA was made. Germline CDR1 is MNHEY and CDR2 is SVGAGI. The CDR3 has 13 residues if both end residues are counted. The chain's CDR3 is CASSSSGSGELFF.

The chain uses TRBV6-6 and TRBJ2-1; D not resolved. Germline lookup yields CDR1 MNHNY and CDR2 SVGAGI (reference sequence). The CDR3 loop spans 14 amino acids. V lost 0 bases and J lost 3, with 6 bases in between. CDR3 coding DNA: TGTGCCAGCAGTTACTCCAAAGGCTACAATGAGCAGTTCTTC. Amino acid sequence: CASSYSKGYNEQFF.

The chain uses TRBV6-5 and TRBJ2-3, with D possibly TRBD2 on 5 matching bases. V lost 5 bases and J 1 base, leaving 10 bases between the germline ends. This CDR3 has 14 residues. The germline CDR1 and CDR2 sequences are MNHEY and SVGAGI. CDR3 region: CASSPSRGTDTQYF. CDR3 bases: TGTGCCAGCAGTCCCTCGCGGGGCACAGATACGCAGTATTTT.

The chain uses TRBV6-5 and TRBJ2-1; 8 bases are shared with TRBD2. The CDR3 loop spans 16 amino acids. The germline gives CDR1 MNHEY, CDR2 SVGAGI. The V segment lost 2 bases and the J segment 2 bases; nucleotides outside the gene matches: 5. CDR3 in amino acids: CASSYTTSGTYNEQFF. CDR3 DNA sequence: TGTGCCAGCAGTTACACTACTAGCGGCACCTACAATGAGCAGTTCTTC.

The chain carries TRBV12-5 and TRBJ2-7, with D perhaps TRBD1 or TRBD2 (5 bases each). The V gene's germline CDR1 is LGHNT and CDR2 FRNRAP. This CDR3 has 14 amino acids. V was clipped by 1 base and J by 0 bases, with 7 bases between them. The CDR3: CASGLGGPSYEQYF. CDR3 sequence (DNA): TGTGCTAGTGGTTTGGGGGGACCCTCCTACGAGCAGTACTTC.

This chain uses TRBV19 with TRBJ2-7; D not resolved. Trimming pared 5 bases from V and 3 bases from J, leaving 8 bases between. The CDR3 has 12 residues. Germline assignment: CDR1 LNHDA and CDR2 SQIVND (reference sequence). Written as DNA, the CDR3 is TGTGCCAGTAGTGCTGAGAACTACGAGCAGTACTTC. It specifies CASSAENYEQYF.

The chain recombines TRBV27 with TRBJ2-7, with D unresolved. Trimming shortened V by 0 bases and J by 2 bases, and 8 bases separated the two germline ends. Germline lookup yields CDR1 MNHEY and CDR2 SMNVEV (reference sequence). The CDR3 extends over 14 amino acids. The CDR3 protein is CASSLSSRTYEQYF. The CDR3, as DNA: TGTGCCAGCAGTTTATCCAGCAGGACCTACGAGCAGTACTTC.

The chain joins TRBV15 to TRBJ1-6; TRBD1 matches 7 bases. CDR1 and CDR2 (germline): LNHNV, YYDKDF (reference sequence). Trimming at V came to 1 base and at J to 7 bases, leaving 7 bases not matched to a gene. The CDR3 is made up of 16 amino acids. As DNA, the CDR3 is TGTGCCACCAGCAGAGGCGCACAGGGGACGAATTCACCCCTCCACTTT. Amino acid sequence: CATSRGAQGTNSPLHF.

This clone has only a few counts. The chain recombines TRBV7-9 with TRBJ2-3; no clear D gene. Germline CDR1 reads SEHNR; CDR2 reads FQNEAQ (reference sequence). The V end lost 5 bases, the J end lost 5 bases, and 11 bases lay between the germline ends. This CDR3 spans 13 amino acids. CDR3 in amino acids: CASSPTPRDTQYF. The CDR3 DNA sequence: TGTGCCAGCAGCCCTACGCCCCGAGATACGCAGTATTTT.

The chain is built from TRBV28 and TRBJ1-1, with no clear D. This CDR3 comprises 14 residues. CDR1 is MDHEN and CDR2 is SYDVKM in the germline V gene. Trimming cost V 3 bases and J 0 bases, with 8 bases left between them. CDR3 protein: CASSFSGMNTEAFF. The CDR3 DNA sequence: TGTGCCAGCAGTTTCTCAGGTATGAACACTGAAGCTTTCTTT.

The rearrangement joins TRBV30 to TRBJ1-5, with D perhaps TRBD1 (5 bases). Germline V gene lookup returns CDR1 GTSNPN and CDR2 SVGIG (reference sequence). CDR3 length: 14 residues. The ends were cut back, 3 bases at V and 2 bases at J, with 11 bases in the middle. The CDR3 reads CAWSPGGGNQPQHF. The CDR3 DNA follows: TGTGCCTGGAGCCCCGGGGGTGGCAATCAGCCCCAGCATTTT.

The chain combines TRBV6-5 with TRBJ2-7; D may correspond to TRBD1 or TRBD2 (5 bases each). Germline V gives CDR1 MNHEY, CDR2 SVGAGI. V lost 8 bases and J 3 bases, leaving 20 bases between the germline ends. The CDR3 covers 15 residues. The DNA for the CDR3 is TGTGCCAGCCGTCTCGGGGCCGGATCGAACTACGAGCAGTACTTC. This codes for CASRLGAGSNYEQYF.

The chain combines TRBV5-8 with TRBJ1-5; 8 bases line up with TRBD1. Germline loops: CDR1 SGHTS, CDR2 YDEGEE. Trimming took 3 bases from V and 4 from J; bases not matched to a gene: 15. CDR3 length equals 18 residues. The CDR3 loop reads CASSSTAQTGVANQPQHF. The CDR3, as DNA: TGTGCCAGCAGCTCCACCGCTCAGACAGGGGTGGCGAATCAGCCCCAGCATTTT.